Presented here are 27 T cell receptor beta chains from one specimen sequenced in a study of a mutant IDH1 vaccine in newly diagnosed glioma. These receptors are not linked to any known antigen. The sample's time point: week 47, end of study. Vaccination used 300 ug of mutant IDH1 20-mer peptide per dose, with topical imiquimod. Clones were sequenced by immunoSEQ multiplex PCR, and TCRdb holds only the in-frame ones, with some missing. The table includes about 94,000 clones, about 90% detected once. The sequencing here drew on PBMCs, taken from a glioma patient whose treatment included an IDH1 peptide vaccine. These receptors were obtained from a woman aged 50 to 65 with glioma.

This rearrangement joins TRBV29-1 to TRBJ2-3, with 9 bases aligning to TRBD2. Per germline, CDR1 SQVTM and CDR2 ANQGSEA. The ends lost 2 bases at V and 4 bases at J; junction bases unmatched: 4. This CDR3 is built from 14 residues. CDR3: CSVESAGGADTQYF. The CDR3, as DNA: TGCAGCGTTGAATCTGCGGGAGGGGCAGATACGCAGTATTTT.

The rearrangement links TRBV6-6 to TRBJ1-3; D is perhaps TRBD1 (5 bases). Per germline, CDR1 MNHNY and CDR2 SVGAGI (reference sequence). The V gene lost 2 bases and the J gene lost 0 bases, with 5 bases spanning the gap. CDR3 length: 14 amino acids. CDR3 in amino acids: CASSYGGSGNTIYF. CDR3 sequence (DNA): TGTGCCAGCAGTTACGGGGGCTCTGGAAACACCATATATTTT.

The genes are TRBV14 and TRBJ2-3; no firm D call. CDR1 and CDR2 (germline): SGHDN, FVKESK. Between the trimmed V and J ends, which lost 1 base and 2 bases, there was a span of 10 bases. This CDR3 is built from 15 residues. The CDR3 DNA sequence: TGTGCCAGCAGCCAAGTTTATTCTTACACAGATACGCAGTATTTT. Amino acids: CASSQVYSYTDTQYF.

The chain employs TRBV5-1 and TRBJ2-1; D is possibly TRBD1 or TRBD2 (5 bases each). Germline CDR1 is SGHRS and CDR2 is YFSETQ. Trimming stripped 2 bases from V and 4 bases from J, with 13 bases between. The CDR3 length is 15 residues. The CDR3: CASSFTGEGYNEQFF. The CDR3 DNA is TGCGCCAGCAGCTTCACAGGAGAGGGTTACAATGAGCAGTTCTTC.

This chain uses TRBV6-5 with TRBJ2-7; 10 positions match TRBD1. The J segment lost 2 bases and the V segment lost 6 bases, leaving 4 bases of the junction unmatched. Germline V gives CDR1 MNHEY, CDR2 SVGAGI. This CDR3 has 14 amino acids. The CDR3: CASRAGTGAYEQYF. CDR3 bases: TGTGCCAGCAGGGCCGGGACAGGGGCCTACGAGCAGTACTTC.

Notes on this clone: The identical CDR3 is also encoded by other nucleotide sequences in the sample. The V call is TRBV15, the J call TRBJ1-1; D gene uncertain. Trimming removed 5 bases from V and 5 bases from J, with 15 bases in between. Germline CDR1 and CDR2: LNHNV and YYDKDF (reference sequence). CDR3 length: 14 residues. Here the CDR3 DNA reads TGTGCCACCAGCTCCGCTAAAGGGTTGACTGAAGCTTTCTTT. This gives the protein CATSSAKGLTEAFF.

The chain joins TRBV19 to TRBJ1-5; the D is unclear. CDR3 length: 16 amino acids. Germline values: CDR1 LNHDA, CDR2 SQIVND (reference sequence). V shed 4 bases and J shed 1 base, with 14 bases lying between them. The chain's CDR3 is CASSTRLDGSNQPQHF. The CDR3 DNA follows: TGTGCCAGTAGTACCCGATTGGACGGGAGCAATCAGCCCCAGCATTTT.

V usage is TRBV30 and J usage is TRBJ1-2, with 7 bases that match TRBD1. V gave up 2 bases and J gave up 4 bases; unmatched junction bases: 1. There are 12 residues in the CDR3. CDR1 GTSNPN and CDR2 SVGIG come from the germline V gene (reference sequence). The CDR3 DNA reads TGTGCCTGGAGTCAGGGGGGCTATGGCTACACCTTC. Protein product: CAWSQGGYGYTF.

The CDR3 spells CAWSTGAMFPLHF. CDR3 coding DNA: TGTGCCTGGAGTACAGGGGCGATGTTTCCCCTCCACTTT. V and J are TRBV30 and TRBJ1-6; 7 bases fit TRBD1. The V segment lost 2 bases and the J segment 13 bases; nucleotides outside the gene matches: 8. CDR3 length: 13 residues. CDR1 is GTSNPN and CDR2 is SVGIG in the germline V gene (reference sequence).

This chain links TRBV30 with TRBJ2-5; 8 nucleotides match TRBD2. This CDR3 has 13 amino acids. The germline V gene encodes CDR1 GTSNPN and CDR2 SVGIG (reference sequence). V was clipped by 2 bases and J by 4 bases; unmatched bases: 3. In DNA form, the CDR3 reads TGTGCCTGGAGTCGTGGACTAGCAGAGACCCAGTACTTC. Translated: CAWSRGLAETQYF.

The chain uses TRBV27 and TRBJ1-6; D uncertain. CDR3 length equals 15 residues. V was cut by 6 bases and J by 2 bases, with 11 bases left in between. Germline loops: CDR1 MNHEY, CDR2 SMNVEV (reference sequence). The chain's CDR3 is CASRLRTAYNSPLHF. CDR3 sequence (DNA): TGTGCCAGCAGACTGAGGACGGCCTATAATTCACCCCTCCACTTT.

The V call is TRBV28, the J call TRBJ1-4; D uncertain. Trimming removed 10 bases at V and 0 bases at J, with 9 bases between. CDR3 size: 13 residues. Germline-derived CDR1 and CDR2 are MDHEN and SYDVKM. The CDR3 region has the DNA TGTGCCACGCAAGTTGCAACTAATGAAAAACTGTTTTTT. This encodes CATQVATNEKLFF. The complete variable domain, with remaining parts taken from reference TRBV28 and TRBJ1-4, reads DVKVTQSSRYLVKRTGEKVFLECVQDMDHENMFWYRQDPGLGLRLIYFSYDVKMKEKGDIPEGYSVSREKKERFSLILESASTNQTSMYLCATQVATNEKLFFGSGTQLSVL.

V usage is TRBV5-1 and J usage is TRBJ2-7, with D perhaps assigned TRBD1 or TRBD2 (5 bases each). Germline CDR1 reads SGHRS; CDR2 reads YFSETQ. The ends were cut back, 5 bases at V and 5 bases at J, with 17 bases in the middle. There are 14 residues in the CDR3. Here the CDR3 reads CASSWDPLQDEQYF. Here the CDR3 DNA reads TGCGCCAGCAGTTGGGACCCCCTACAGGACGAGCAGTACTTC.

The gene calls are TRBV30 and TRBJ2-3; no reliable D call. Trimming pared 3 bases from V and 5 bases from J, leaving 9 bases between. Looked up from germline, CDR1 is GTSNPN and CDR2 is SVGIG (reference sequence). The CDR3 is 12 residues long. The DNA of the CDR3 is TGTGCCTGGAGCGCGCTGTTAGATACGCAGTATTTT. Protein: CAWSALLDTQYF. Complete variable domain (other parts from reference TRBV30 and TRBJ2-3): SQTIHQWPATLVQPVGSPLSLECTVEGTSNPNLYWYRQAAGRGLQLLFYSVGIGQISSEVPQNLSASRPQDRQFILSSKKLLLSDSGFYLCAWSALLDTQYFGPGTRLTVL.

The chain employs TRBV20-1 and TRBJ2-5; D unresolved. Deletions cut 3 bases from V and 6 bases from J, with 5 bases between. In germline, CDR1 is DFQATT, CDR2 SNEGSKA (reference sequence). The length of the CDR3 is 10 residues. CDR3 in amino acids: CSASRQTQYF. The CDR3 bases are TGCAGTGCTAGTCGACAGACCCAGTACTTC.

The V and J genes are TRBV9 and TRBJ2-2; D possibly corresponds to TRBD2 (6 bases). The V gene's germline CDR1 is SGDLS and CDR2 YYNGEE. Trimming shortened V by 4 bases and J by 0 bases, and 16 bases separated the two germline ends. The CDR3 is 17 amino acids. Written as DNA, the CDR3 is TGTGCCAGCAGCACTAGGACGGGGGAAGCGAACACCGGGGAGCTGTTTTTT. Protein: CASSTRTGEANTGELFF.

V and J are TRBV27 and TRBJ2-7; TRBD1 matches at 7 bases. CDR1 is MNHEY and CDR2 is SMNVEV in the germline V gene (reference sequence). V lost 4 bases to trimming and J lost 5 bases; unmatched junction nucleotides: 5. This CDR3 has 13 residues. CDR3 bases: TGTGCCAGCAGTTCCCCGACAGGGCACGAGCAGTACTTC. Protein sequence: CASSSPTGHEQYF.

The rearrangement links TRBV7-9 to TRBJ2-7; 9 nucleotides line up with TRBD1. CDR1 SEHNR and CDR2 FQNEAQ come from the germline V gene (reference sequence). The CDR3 extends over 15 amino acids. Losses at the gene ends were 5 bases for V and 2 bases for J; bases not matched to a gene: 7. CDR3 DNA sequence: TGTGCCAGCAGCCCGAACAGGGGGCCTACCTACGAGCAGTACTTC. It codes for CASSPNRGPTYEQYF.

The chain carries TRBV19 and TRBJ1-3; tentative D call: TRBD1 (5 bases). The germline V gene encodes CDR1 LNHDA and CDR2 SQIVND (reference sequence). This CDR3 comprises 14 residues. V was trimmed by 7 bases and J by 2 bases, leaving 12 bases between them. The CDR3 nucleotides are TGTGCCAGTAATGTTATGGGGGCTGGAAACACCATATATTTT. This encodes CASNVMGAGNTIYF.

The V and J genes are TRBV7-9 and TRBJ2-7; D is ambiguous. The CDR3 totals 16 residues. Trimming shortened V by 7 bases and J by 2 bases, and 21 bases separated the two germline ends. Germline V gene lookup returns CDR1 SEHNR and CDR2 FQNEAQ (reference sequence). Here the CDR3 reads CASTGPGEARPYEQYF. The CDR3 nucleotides read TGTGCCAGCACCGGACCTGGGGAAGCCCGACCCTACGAGCAGTACTTC.

V usage is TRBV19 and J usage is TRBJ2-1; TRBD1 agrees at 8 bases. The V gene end was trimmed by 8 bases and the J gene end by 4 bases; junction bases not matched to a gene: 4. The CDR3 is made up of 13 amino acids. Per germline, CDR1 LNHDA and CDR2 SQIVND (reference sequence). CDR3 sequence reads: CASGDRIYNEQFF. The CDR3 DNA follows: TGTGCCAGTGGGGACAGGATTTACAATGAGCAGTTCTTC.

The chain combines TRBV5-6 with TRBJ2-2; tentatively, D is TRBD1 (6 bases). Germline V lookup: CDR1 SGHDT, CDR2 YYEEEE. V was trimmed by 0 bases and J by 0 bases, leaving 9 bases between them. The CDR3 length is 16 residues. The CDR3 region is CASSLVDRPNTGELFF. The DNA of the CDR3 is TGTGCCAGCAGCTTGGTGGACAGACCGAACACCGGGGAGCTGTTTTTT.

V and J are TRBV7-9 and TRBJ2-7, with D unclear. Germline loops: CDR1 SEHNR, CDR2 FQNEAQ (reference sequence). The CDR3 has 11 residues. Trimming removed 5 bases from V and 0 bases from J, with 2 bases in between. For the CDR3, the DNA is TGTGCCAGCAGCCGCTCCTACGAGCAGTACTTC. The encoded protein is CASSRSYEQYF. The full variable domain, rest sourced from reference TRBV7-9 and TRBJ2-7, is DTGVSQNPRHKITKRGQNVTFRCDPISEHNRLYWYRQTLGQGPEFLTYFQNEAQLEKSRLLSDRFSAERPKGSFSTLEIQRTEQGDSAMYLCASSRSYEQYFGPGTRLTVT.

V is TRBV6-1 and J is TRBJ2-7, with D possibly TRBD2 on 6 matching bases. V was pared by 7 bases and J by 3 bases, with 13 bases between. The length of the CDR3 is 13 residues. In germline, CDR1 is MNHNS, CDR2 SASEGT. CDR3 sequence: CASMRAGLYEQYF. In DNA form, the CDR3 reads TGTGCCAGCATGAGGGCGGGGCTCTACGAGCAGTACTTC.

This clone was seen a few times. The CDR3 here is CASSLGFARPEAFF. CDR3 sequence (DNA): TGCGCCAGCAGCTTGGGGTTCGCCAGGCCTGAAGCTTTCTTT. The chain links TRBV5-1 to TRBJ1-1; D ambiguous. V was clipped by 0 bases and J by 6 bases, with 12 bases between them. The CDR3 extends over 14 amino acids. CDR1 and CDR2 from the germline V gene are SGHRS and YFSETQ.

V is TRBV15 and J is TRBJ1-2, with D tentatively TRBD1 (5 bases). The CDR3 is 12 residues long. V was shortened by 4 bases and J by 4 bases, with 7 bases between the two germline ends. The germline V gene has CDR1 LNHNV and CDR2 YYDKDF (reference sequence). The CDR3 nucleotides read TGTGCCACCAGCATGACAGCCTATGGCTACACCTTC. This sequence encodes CATSMTAYGYTF.

The genes are TRBV2 and TRBJ1-5; D is unresolved. Looked up from germline, CDR1 is SNHLY and CDR2 is FYNNEI. This CDR3 has 15 amino acids. Deletions cut 4 bases from V and 0 bases from J, with 10 bases between. The CDR3 spells CASSGGRDSNQPQHF. The CDR3 DNA reads as TGTGCCAGCAGTGGCGGACGGGATAGCAATCAGCCCCAGCATTTT.